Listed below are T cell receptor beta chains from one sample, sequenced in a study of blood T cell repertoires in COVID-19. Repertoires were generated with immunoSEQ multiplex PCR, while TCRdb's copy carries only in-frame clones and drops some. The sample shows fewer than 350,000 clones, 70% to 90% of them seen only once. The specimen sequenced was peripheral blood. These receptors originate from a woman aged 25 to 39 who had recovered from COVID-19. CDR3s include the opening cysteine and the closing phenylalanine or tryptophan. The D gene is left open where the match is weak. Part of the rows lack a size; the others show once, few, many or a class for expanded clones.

CATSDPSLPSGRYNEQFF,TGTGCCACCAGTGACCCGTCCCTACCTAGCGGGAGATACAATGAGCAGTTCTTC,TRBJ2-1,TRBV24-1,NA,TRBD2
CASSPTGDTEAFF,TGTGCCAGCTCACCGACGGGGGACACTGAAGCTTTCTTT,TRBJ1-1,TRBV18,NA,NA
CASSPRDRTNQPQHF,TGTGCCAGCAGCCCCCGGGACAGAACAAATCAGCCCCAGCATTTT,TRBJ1-5,TRBV7-8,NA,TRBD1
CASSRSAGNYGYTF,TGTGCCAGTAGTCGGTCGGCAGGGAACTATGGCTACACCTTC,TRBJ1-2,TRBV19,NA,NA
CASRPGDWEAFF,TGTGCCAGCAGACCGGGGGATTGGGAAGCTTTCTTT,TRBJ1-1,TRBV6-6,few,NA
CAIKSTGSGLYEQYF,TGTGCCATCAAGAGTACGGGAAGCGGCCTCTACGAGCAGTACTTC,TRBJ2-7,TRBV10-3,NA,NA
CASSIPGVRDSDTQYF,TGTGCCAGCAGTATACCGGGAGTTAGGGATTCAGATACGCAGTATTTT,TRBJ2-3,TRBV28,NA,NA
CASSFGLAGVVEQYF,TGTGCCAGCAGCTTCGGACTAGCGGGAGTGGTTGAGCAGTACTTC,TRBJ2-7,TRBV13,NA,TRBD2
CASSGGGWGYTF,TGTGCCAGTAGTGGAGGAGGTTGGGGCTACACCTTC,TRBJ1-2,TRBV19,NA,NA
CASSPLFIDTQYF,TGTGCCAGCAGTCCCCTTTTTATAGATACGCAGTATTTT,TRBJ2-3,TRBV6-6,NA,NA
CASRAQGALYYEQYF,TGTGCCAGCAGGGCACAGGGAGCCCTCTACTACGAGCAGTACTTC,TRBJ2-7,TRBV6-6,NA,NA
CASSSTGGSYEQYF,TGTGCCAGTAGTTCGACAGGCGGGTCCTACGAGCAGTACTTC,TRBJ2-7,TRBV19,NA,NA
CASSPEQGPLHF,TGTGCCAGCTCACCTGAACAGGGACCCCTCCACTTT,TRBJ1-6,TRBV18,NA,NA
CASSLASTYYGYTF,TGTGCCAGCAGCTTAGCCAGTACGTACTATGGCTACACCTTC,TRBJ1-2,TRBV7-2,NA,NA
CASSPPGQEYEQYF,TGCGCCAGCAGCCCACCGGGACAGGAATACGAGCAGTACTTC,TRBJ2-7,TRBV5-1,NA,TRBD1
CASSLKTPQTSTDTQYF,TGTGCCAGCAGTTTAAAGACACCTCAAACTAGCACAGATACGCAGTATTTT,TRBJ2-3,TRBV28,NA,NA
CATDNRGNQPQHF,TGTGCCACCGATAACAGGGGAAATCAGCCCCAGCATTTT,TRBJ1-5,TRBV19,NA,TRBD1
CASSVGTGIDTQYF,TGTGCCAGCAGCGTTGGGACAGGGATAGATACGCAGTATTTT,TRBJ2-3,TRBV9,NA,TRBD1
CASSGVSSYNSPLHF,TGTGCCAGCTCGGGGGTGAGCTCCTATAATTCACCCCTCCACTTT,TRBJ1-6,TRBV7-8,NA,NA
CASRKGFNEQFF,TGTGCCAGCAGAAAGGGGTTCAATGAGCAGTTCTTC,TRBJ2-1,TRBV2,NA,NA
CASDAGQGLSEAFF,TGTGCCTCCGATGCAGGACAGGGCCTGTCTGAAGCTTTCTTT,TRBJ1-1,TRBV19,NA,TRBD1
CASSLKRGSYEQYF,TGTGCCAGCAGCTTAAAGCGGGGCTCCTACGAGCAGTACTTC,TRBJ2-7,TRBV7-2,NA,TRBD2
CASSLLAVTSGANVLTF,TGCGCCAGCAGCTTATTAGCCGTGACGTCTGGGGCCAACGTCCTGACTTTC,TRBJ2-6,TRBV5-1,NA,NA
CASSNRQHPGNTIYF,TGTGCCAGTAGTAACAGACAGCACCCTGGAAACACCATATATTTT,TRBJ1-3,TRBV19,few,NA
CASSEGQLTGELFF,TGCGCCAGCAGTGAGGGACAACTCACCGGGGAGCTGTTTTTT,TRBJ2-2,TRBV10-2,NA,NA
CASSDLGTGGAFF,TGTGCCAGCAGTGACTTGGGGACAGGGGGGGCTTTCTTT,TRBJ1-1,TRBV6-4,NA,TRBD1
CASSVSISPGELFF,TGTGCCAGCAGCGTTAGCATATCGCCCGGGGAGCTGTTTTTT,TRBJ2-2,TRBV11-2,NA,NA
CASSLQGGGFAYEQYF,TGTGCCAGCAGCTTGCAGGGGGGAGGATTCGCCTACGAGCAGTACTTC,TRBJ2-7,TRBV7-2,NA,NA
CASSSTGSDTQYF,TGTGCCAGCAGTTCGACAGGGTCCGATACGCAGTATTTT,TRBJ2-3,TRBV12-3/TRBV12-4,NA,TRBD1
CASSETGNQPQHF,TGTGCCAGCAGTGAGACGGGGAATCAGCCCCAGCATTTT,TRBJ1-5,TRBV6-4,few,NA
CASSQATGQPQHF,TGTGCCAGCAGCCAAGCGACAGGGCAGCCCCAGCATTTT,TRBJ1-5,TRBV3-1/TRBV3-2,few,TRBD1
CASTFGLGRQPQHF,TGTGCCAGCACCTTCGGGCTGGGGCGCCAGCCCCAGCATTTT,TRBJ1-5,TRBV28,once,NA
CASSYGRGRGNTEAFF,TGTGCCAGCAGTTACGGCAGGGGCAGAGGGAACACTGAAGCTTTCTTT,TRBJ1-1,TRBV6-6,NA,NA
CASSVDIRYFPYEQYF,TGCGCCAGCAGTGTGGACATCCGATACTTCCCCTACGAGCAGTACTTC,TRBJ2-7,TRBV10-1,NA,NA
CASSQERAAGDGYTF,TGTGCCAGCAGCCAAGAACGGGCGGCGGGGGATGGCTACACCTTC,TRBJ1-2,TRBV3-1/TRBV3-2,NA,NA
CASSQDPTGSYEQYF,TGTGCCAGCAGCCAAGACCCCACAGGGTCCTACGAGCAGTACTTC,TRBJ2-7,TRBV3-1/TRBV3-2,NA,NA
CASSSRTSGYNEQFF,TGTGCCAGCAGTTCCAGGACTAGCGGCTACAATGAGCAGTTCTTC,TRBJ2-1,TRBV11-3,NA,TRBD2
CASSPRLQGTDTQYF,TGCGCCAGCAGCCCGCGATTACAGGGAACAGATACGCAGTATTTT,TRBJ2-3,TRBV4-3,NA,NA
CASSQVTGTESTNEQFF,TGCGCCAGCAGCCAAGTGACCGGGACAGAATCTACTAATGAGCAGTTCTTC,TRBJ2-1,TRBV4-3,NA,TRBD1
CASSPRRDTRTETQYF,TGTGCCAGCAGCCCCCGACGGGACACCAGAACGGAGACCCAGTACTTC,TRBJ2-5,TRBV11-2,NA,NA
CASSLPRGFGELFF,TGTGCCAGCAGTCTCCCCCGGGGGTTCGGGGAGCTGTTTTTT,TRBJ2-2,TRBV28,once,NA